Below are 2 T cell receptor beta chains sequenced from a single sample in a study of blood T cell repertoires in COVID-19. This table comes from immunoSEQ multiplex PCR, and its TCRdb copy is limited to in-frame clones, with some not included. The table includes about 170,000 clones, approximately 85% detected once. Sample: peripheral blood. These receptors were collected from a man in his forties who had recovered from COVID-19.

This clone came up once. This chain's CDR3 is CASTLTGELFF. The DNA of the CDR3 is TGTGCCAGTACATTAACCGGGGAGCTGTTTTTT. The genes are TRBV7-8 and TRBJ2-2; D is unclear. Germline CDR1 and CDR2: SGHVS and FQNEAQ. V lost 9 bases to trimming and J lost 5 bases, with 7 bases between them. There are 11 residues in the CDR3.

This clone has a single count. This chain joins TRBV7-9 and TRBJ1-1; D is unresolved. Trimming shortened V by 4 bases and J by 7 bases, and 10 bases separated the two germline ends. CDR1 and CDR2 from the germline V gene are SEHNR and FQNEAQ (reference sequence). The CDR3 covers 12 residues. The CDR3, as DNA: TGTGCCAGCAGCTCCCTCGGTAGTGAAGCTTTCTTT. It encodes CASSSLGSEAFF.